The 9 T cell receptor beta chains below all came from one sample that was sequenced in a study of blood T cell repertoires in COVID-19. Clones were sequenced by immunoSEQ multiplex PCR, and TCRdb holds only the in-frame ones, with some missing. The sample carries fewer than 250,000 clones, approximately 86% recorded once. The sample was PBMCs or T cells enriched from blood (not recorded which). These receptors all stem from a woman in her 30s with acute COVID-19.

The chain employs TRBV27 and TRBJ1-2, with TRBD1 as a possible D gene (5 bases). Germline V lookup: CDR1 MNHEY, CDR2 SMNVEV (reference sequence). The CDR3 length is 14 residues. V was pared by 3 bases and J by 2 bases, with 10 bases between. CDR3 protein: CASSFWGSNYGYTF. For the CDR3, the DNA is TGTGCCAGCAGTTTCTGGGGCTCGAACTATGGCTACACCTTC.

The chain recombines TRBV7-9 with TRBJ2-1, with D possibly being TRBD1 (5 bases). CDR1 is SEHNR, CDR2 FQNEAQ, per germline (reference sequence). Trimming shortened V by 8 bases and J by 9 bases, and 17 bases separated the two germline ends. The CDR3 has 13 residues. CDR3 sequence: CASGEETASEQFF. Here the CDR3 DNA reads TGTGCCAGCGGCGAGGAGACAGCAAGTGAGCAGTTCTTC.

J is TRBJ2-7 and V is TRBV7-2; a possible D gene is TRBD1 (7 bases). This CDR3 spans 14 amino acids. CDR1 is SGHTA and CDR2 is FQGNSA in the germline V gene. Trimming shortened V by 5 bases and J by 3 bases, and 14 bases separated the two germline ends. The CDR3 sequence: CASSPGAGGYEQYF. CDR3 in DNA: TGTGCCAGCAGCCCGGGGGCAGGGGGCTACGAGCAGTACTTC.

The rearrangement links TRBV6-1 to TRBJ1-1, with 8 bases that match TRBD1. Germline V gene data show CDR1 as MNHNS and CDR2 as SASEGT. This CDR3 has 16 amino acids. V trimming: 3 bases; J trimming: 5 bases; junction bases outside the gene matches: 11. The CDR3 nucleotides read TGTGCCAGCAGTGATTCTATCGGGACAGGTAAGACTGAAGCTTTCTTT. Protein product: CASSDSIGTGKTEAFF.

CDR3 nucleotide sequence: TGTGCCAGCGCCCCGGGGGGCTCCTACAATGAGCAGTTCTTC. This encodes CASAPGGSYNEQFF. The V call is TRBV6-5, the J call TRBJ2-1; 7 bases are shared with TRBD2. The CDR3 consists of 14 residues. Germline CDR1 is MNHEY and CDR2 is SVGAGI. Trimming took 8 bases from V and 0 from J; bases not matched to a gene: 4.

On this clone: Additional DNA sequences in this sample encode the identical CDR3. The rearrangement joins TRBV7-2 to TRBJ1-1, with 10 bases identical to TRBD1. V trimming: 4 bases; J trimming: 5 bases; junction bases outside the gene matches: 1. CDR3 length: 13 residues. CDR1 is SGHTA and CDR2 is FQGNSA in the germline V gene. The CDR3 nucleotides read TGTGCCAGCAGCTCGGACAGGGGGACTGAAGCTTTCTTT. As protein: CASSSDRGTEAFF.

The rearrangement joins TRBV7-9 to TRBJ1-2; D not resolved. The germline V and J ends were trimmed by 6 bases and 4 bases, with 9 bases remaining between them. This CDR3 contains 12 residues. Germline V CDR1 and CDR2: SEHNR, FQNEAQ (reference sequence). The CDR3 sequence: CASSEEVYGYTF. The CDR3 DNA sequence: TGTGCCAGCAGTGAGGAGGTCTATGGCTACACCTTC.

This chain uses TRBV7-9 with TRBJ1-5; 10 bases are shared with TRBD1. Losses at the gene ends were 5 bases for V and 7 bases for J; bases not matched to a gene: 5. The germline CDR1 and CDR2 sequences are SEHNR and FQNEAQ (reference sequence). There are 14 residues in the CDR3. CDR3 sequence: CASSPRTGGQPQHF. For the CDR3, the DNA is TGTGCCAGCAGCCCCCGGACAGGGGGACAGCCCCAGCATTTT.

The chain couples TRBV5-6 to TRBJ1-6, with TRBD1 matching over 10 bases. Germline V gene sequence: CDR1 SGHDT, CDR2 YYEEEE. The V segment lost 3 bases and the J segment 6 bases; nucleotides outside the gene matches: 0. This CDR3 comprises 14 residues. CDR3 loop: CASSWDRGNSPLHF. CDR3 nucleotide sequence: TGTGCCAGCAGCTGGGACAGGGGTAATTCACCCCTCCACTTT.